Presented here are 25 T cell receptor beta chains from one specimen sequenced in a study of blood T cell repertoires in COVID-19. Repertoires were generated with immunoSEQ multiplex PCR, while TCRdb's copy carries only in-frame clones and drops some. In the table there are some 30,000 clones, around 87% of which are singletons. The sequencing sample was made of peripheral blood. These receptors were collected from a man between 45 and 60 years old with active or convalescent COVID-19.

This clone was picked up one time. The chain employs TRBV19 and TRBJ2-3, with 7 bases aligning to TRBD1. CDR1 is LNHDA, CDR2 SQIVND, per germline (reference sequence). The ends lost 4 bases at V and 6 bases at J; junction bases unmatched: 7. The CDR3 sequence is 14 residues long. As DNA, the CDR3 is TGTGCCAGTAGTACAAATACAGGGGAGGATACGCAGTATTTT. Its translation: CASSTNTGEDTQYF.

The chain is built from TRBV2 and TRBJ1-2; TRBD1 matches at 8 bases. Trimming at V came to 6 bases and at J to 2 bases, leaving 5 bases not matched to a gene. Germline CDR1 is SNHLY and CDR2 is FYNNEI. The length of the CDR3 is 14 residues. The CDR3 reads CASREQGANYGYTF. The CDR3 DNA reads as TGTGCCAGCAGGGAGCAGGGGGCGAACTATGGCTACACCTTC.

V gene TRBV24-1 combines with J gene TRBJ2-7; 10 bases agree with TRBD2. The CDR3 length is 16 residues. The trim removed 3 bases at V and 5 bases at J, leaving 9 bases unmatched. Germline CDR1 and CDR2: KGHDR and SFDVKD. CDR3 protein: CATSDPSASGRDEQYF. The CDR3, as DNA: TGTGCCACCAGTGATCCCTCGGCTAGCGGGAGAGACGAGCAGTACTTC.

The chain combines TRBV19 with TRBJ1-4, with 8 positions matching TRBD1. The CDR3 is made up of 15 amino acids. J was trimmed by 7 bases and V by 5 bases; bases with no gene match: 9. Germline CDR1 is LNHDA and CDR2 is SQIVND (reference sequence). The CDR3 reads CASSETTGVGEKLFF. CDR3 DNA sequence: TGTGCCAGTAGTGAAACGACAGGGGTGGGTGAAAAACTGTTTTTT.

The V gene is TRBV4-3, the J gene TRBJ2-5, with D perhaps TRBD2 (5 bases). The CDR3 length is 16 residues. Deletions cut 0 bases from V and 3 bases from J, with 14 bases between. The germline V gene has CDR1 LGHNA and CDR2 YSLEER. The CDR3 DNA reads as TGCGCCAGCAGCCAAGACCCTAGGACTCGAGAAGAGACCCAGTACTTC. This encodes CASSQDPRTREETQYF.

The chain uses TRBV2 and TRBJ1-5; D is unresolved. Germline assignment: CDR1 SNHLY and CDR2 FYNNEI. V shed 4 bases and J shed 0 bases, with 10 bases lying between them. CDR3 length: 15 amino acids. CDR3 region: CASSGEAHSNQPQHF. CDR3 DNA sequence: TGTGCCAGCAGTGGTGAGGCCCATAGCAATCAGCCCCAGCATTTT.

The rearrangement links TRBV20-1 to TRBJ2-4; 13 nucleotides line up with TRBD2. CDR1 is DFQATT and CDR2 is SNEGSKA in the germline V gene (reference sequence). V gave up 3 bases and J gave up 7 bases; unmatched junction bases: 3. The CDR3 length is 14 residues. This chain's CDR3 is CSASWTSGSNIQYF. CDR3 sequence (DNA): TGCAGTGCTAGTTGGACTAGCGGGAGCAACATTCAGTACTTC.

The chain is built from TRBV28 and TRBJ2-1; D ambiguous. V was trimmed by 3 bases and J by 9 bases, leaving 9 bases between them. The CDR3 is 12 residues long. Germline V gene lookup returns CDR1 MDHEN and CDR2 SYDVKM. CDR3 nucleotide sequence: TGTGCCAGCAGTTTTGTTGAGGTTGAGCAGTTCTTC. Translated, it gives CASSFVEVEQFF.

This chain connects TRBV5-4 to TRBJ1-2; no clear D. CDR1 SGHNT and CDR2 YYREEE come from the germline V gene (reference sequence). This CDR3 region has 15 residues. V lost 0 bases and J lost 0, with 9 bases in between. The CDR3 DNA follows: TGTGCCAGCAGCTTGGTCAGAACCTCTAACTATGGCTACACCTTC. Translating it yields CASSLVRTSNYGYTF.

Comment on this clone: The junction and the germline gene differ at one end; a read error may be behind it. The chain combines TRBV28 with TRBJ2-5, with D maybe TRBD2 (6 bases). The CDR3 length is 13 residues. Looked up from germline, CDR1 is MDHEN and CDR2 is SYDVKM. The CDR3, as DNA: TGTGCCAGCACCGAAAGGGACTTTCGTACCTATGACTTC. Encoded protein: CASTERDFRTYDF.

The chain joins TRBV12-5 to TRBJ1-5; 12 bases fit TRBD1. The CDR3 is 19 residues long. Per the germline V gene, CDR1 is LGHNT and CDR2 is FRNRAP. Losses at the gene ends were 3 bases for V and 6 bases for J; bases not matched to a gene: 15. The CDR3 DNA reads as TGTGCTAGTGGTTTTAAACACCTCCGGGACAGGGGGCAGGGTCAGCCCCAGCATTTT. Translating gives CASGFKHLRDRGQGQPQHF.

By share, this clone ranks as medium-sized. In nucleotides, the CDR3 is TGTGCCAGCAGCCCGACCCGGGGAGGCTACACCTTC. This translates into CASSPTRGGYTF. The V and J genes are TRBV7-9 and TRBJ1-2, with D unclear. V lost 5 bases to trimming and J lost 8 bases, with 12 bases between them. This CDR3 is built from 12 residues. Per the germline V gene, CDR1 is SEHNR and CDR2 is FQNEAQ (reference sequence).

V usage is TRBV7-3 and J usage is TRBJ2-2; TRBD1 agrees at 7 bases. The CDR3 totals 14 residues. Germline V gives CDR1 SGHTA, CDR2 FQGTGA. J lost 6 bases, V lost 5 bases, and 6 bases had no gene match. As DNA, the CDR3 is TGTGCCAGCAGCCGACAGGGAAGCGCCGGGGAGCTGTTTTTT. Encoded protein: CASSRQGSAGELFF.

This chain links TRBV5-1 with TRBJ2-3; TRBD1 matches at 9 bases. The junction had 4 bases not matched to a gene; V was cut back by 4 bases and J by 4 bases. This CDR3 is built from 14 residues. The germline CDR1 and CDR2 sequences are SGHRS and YFSETQ. CDR3 residues: CASSLDRGADTQYF. In DNA form, the CDR3 reads TGCGCCAGCAGCCTGGACAGGGGCGCAGATACGCAGTATTTT.

This clone came up a few times. The chain has TRBV21-1 and TRBJ1-6; TRBD1 is taken as the D call from the table, unchecked against the DNA. TRBV21-1 is tagged as a pseudogene. This CDR3 region has 17 residues. CDR3 DNA sequence: TGTGCCAGCAGCAAAGAGCGGACAGGGCACTATAATTCACCCCTCCACTTT. Translation gives CASSKERTGHYNSPLHF.

This chain uses TRBV24-1 with TRBJ2-7, with TRBD1 identical over 9 bases. From germline, CDR1 is KGHDR and CDR2 SFDVKD. After removal of 5 bases from V and 4 bases from J, the junction contained 8 bases not matched to a gene. The CDR3 spans 15 residues. CDR3 protein: CATSAPGTGIYEQYF. In nucleotides, the CDR3 is TGTGCCACCAGTGCCCCCGGGACAGGGATATACGAGCAGTACTTC.

The sample holds a few counts of this clone. V usage is TRBV4-3 and J usage is TRBJ2-3; 13 positions agree with TRBD2. CDR3 length: 19 residues. The V segment lost 4 bases and the J segment 3 bases; nucleotides outside the gene matches: 13. The germline gives CDR1 LGHNA, CDR2 YSLEER. CDR3 region: CASSRALSRTSGRTDTQYF. As DNA, the CDR3 is TGCGCCAGCAGCCGAGCCCTGAGTCGGACTAGCGGGAGAACAGATACGCAGTATTTT.

The chain employs TRBV5-1 and TRBJ1-2; 9 bases line up with TRBD1. The germline gives CDR1 SGHRS, CDR2 YFSETQ. V lost 7 bases to trimming and J lost 4 bases; unmatched junction nucleotides: 11. The CDR3 sequence is 15 residues long. Written as DNA, the CDR3 is TGCGCCAGCGGCGCAACAGGGGGCGAAGGCTATGGCTACACCTTC. This encodes CASGATGGEGYGYTF.

The sample holds one count of this clone. The rearrangement links TRBV27 to TRBJ2-3; no clear D. Germline CDR1 reads MNHEY; CDR2 reads SMNVEV (reference sequence). V was clipped by 4 bases and J by 4 bases, with 12 bases between them. The CDR3 contains 14 residues. In DNA, the CDR3 is TGTGCCAGCAGTTCTCGCCTAAGCGCAGATACGCAGTATTTT. As protein: CASSSRLSADTQYF.

V is TRBV28 and J is TRBJ1-4; tentative D call: TRBD1 (5 bases). This CDR3 region has 11 residues. Trimming took 6 bases from V and 13 from J, leaving 12 bases between them. Germline V gives CDR1 MDHEN, CDR2 SYDVKM. The CDR3: CASRGGVRLFF. CDR3 DNA: TGTGCCAGCAGGGGGGGGGTCAGACTGTTTTTT. Looking up the rest from reference TRBV28 and TRBJ1-4 gives the full variable domain: DVKVTQSSRYLVKRTGEKVFLECVQDMDHENMFWYRQDPGLGLRLIYFSYDVKMKEKGDIPEGYSVSREKKERFSLILESASTNQTSMYLCASRGGVRLFFGSGTQLSVL.

The V gene is TRBV6-5, the J gene TRBJ2-2; 10 positions agree with TRBD1. Germline CDR1 reads MNHEY; CDR2 reads SVGAGI. The CDR3 has 14 amino acids. Trimming at V came to 7 bases and at J to 4 bases, leaving 3 bases not matched to a gene. For the CDR3, the DNA is TGTGCCAGCAAGACAGGGGGCGGCACCGGGGAGCTGTTTTTT. It yields the protein CASKTGGGTGELFF.

The chain uses TRBV19 and TRBJ1-5, with D possibly being TRBD1 (5 bases). The CDR3 length is 18 residues. V lost 3 bases and J lost 0, with 18 bases in between. Per the germline V gene, CDR1 is LNHDA and CDR2 is SQIVND (reference sequence). CDR3 amino acids: CASSILSGIGHSNQPQHF. The CDR3 bases are TGTGCCAGTAGTATTCTATCAGGGATTGGTCATAGCAATCAGCCCCAGCATTTT. Combining the CDR3 with reference TRBV19 and TRBJ1-5 gives the whole variable domain DGGITQSPKYLFRKEGQNVTLSCEQNLNHDAMYWYRQDPGQGLRLIYYSQIVNDFQKGDIAEGYSVSREKKESFPLTVTSAQKNPTAFYLCASSILSGIGHSNQPQHFGDGTRLSIL.

This clone is a singleton in its sample. This chain uses TRBV6-5 with TRBJ2-1, with TRBD2 matching over 11 bases. This CDR3 comprises 15 residues. With 5 bases clipped from V and 5 bases from J, the junction kept 5 bases outside the gene matches. CDR1 and CDR2 from the germline V gene are MNHEY and SVGAGI. The CDR3 nucleotides read TGTGCCAGCAGTAGACTAGCGGGAAATCACAATGAGCAGTTCTTC. Translation: CASSRLAGNHNEQFF.

The rearrangement joins TRBV7-9 to TRBJ2-3; 11 nucleotides align to TRBD2. CDR3 length: 18 residues. Per germline, CDR1 SEHNR and CDR2 FQNEAQ (reference sequence). V was pared by 5 bases and J by 3 bases, with 13 bases of the junction left unmatched. As DNA, the CDR3 is TGTGCCAGCAGCCTTATCTTCTTTAGCGGGAGGGGAACAGATACGCAGTATTTT. Amino acids: CASSLIFFSGRGTDTQYF.

The rearrangement joins TRBV7-9 to TRBJ2-1; TRBD1 agrees at 10 bases. Unmatched junction bases numbered 6, after V lost 4 bases and J lost 9 bases. This CDR3 comprises 14 residues. Germline loops: CDR1 SEHNR, CDR2 FQNEAQ (reference sequence). The CDR3 region is CASSWGTGVREQFF. The CDR3, as DNA: TGTGCCAGCAGCTGGGGGACAGGGGTCCGTGAGCAGTTCTTC.